This T cell receptor beta chain comes out of a study of radiotherapy plus CTLA-4 blockade in lung cancer. Assay used: immunoSEQ multiplex PCR; TCRdb lists only in-frame clones, some missing. The sample includes roughly 110,000 clones, about 85% of them seen just once. Lung cancer patients with chemo-refractory metastatic non-small-cell disease were given focal radiation plus CTLA-4 blockade with ipilimumab. The germline gives CDR1 SGHVS, CDR2 FNYEAQ. This CDR3 comprises 15 residues. V dropped 5 bases and J dropped 3 bases, with 13 bases sitting between them. As concerns this clone: What it binds is not known.

Study findings and constraints: Radiotherapy with ipilimumab was followed by blood expansion of tumor-derived clones.

This TCR came from a human donor with non-small cell lung cancer that progressed on radiotherapy plus ipilimumab. Some clones in this sample may be carry-over from other donors' samples. This chain connects TRBV7-6 to TRBJ2-2; D tentatively reads TRBD1 or TRBD2 (5 bases each). Sequences were derived from peripheral blood, sampled from a patient treated with radiotherapy plus ipilimumab. The chain's CDR3 is CASSRGFSHTGELFF. The CDR3 bases are TGTGCCAGCAGCCGGGGCTTCTCACACACCGGGGAGCTGTTTTTT.